The 7 T cell receptor beta chains given below trace back to one sample, sequenced in a study of cytomegalovirus exposure and HLA in healthy donors. The primer mix had 60 Vbeta and 13 Jbeta primers. Generated by immunoSEQ multiplex PCR, the TCRdb table keeps only in-frame clones and is missing some. The sample lists roughly 100,000 clones, roughly 67% occurring once. The specimen was PBMCs. These receptors all come from a boy younger than 18 in good health and CMV-seropositive.

V is TRBV6-5 and J is TRBJ1-2; weak D call: TRBD1 (6 bases). The CDR3 totals 12 residues. Germline V gene lookup returns CDR1 MNHEY and CDR2 SVGAGI. V dropped 8 bases and J dropped 7 bases, with 14 bases sitting between them. In DNA form, the CDR3 reads TGTGCCAGCTTTACAGGGTATAGTGGCTACACCTTC. This sequence encodes CASFTGYSGYTF.

The V and J genes are TRBV5-1 and TRBJ2-2; weak D call: TRBD2 (5 bases). V lost 1 base and J 3 bases, leaving 10 bases between the germline ends. The CDR3 is made up of 15 amino acids. Germline loops: CDR1 SGHRS, CDR2 YFSETQ. This CDR3 is CASSLTRADTGELFF. The CDR3 DNA is TGCGCCAGCAGCTTGACCCGAGCGGACACCGGGGAGCTGTTTTTT. The full variable domain, in which reference TRBV5-1 and TRBJ2-2 provide the parts outside the CDR3, is KAGVTQTPRYLIKTRGQQVTLSCSPISGHRSVSWYQQTPGQGLQFLFEYFSETQRNKGNFPGRFSGRQFSNSRSEMNVSTLELGDSALYLCASSLTRADTGELFFGEGSRLTVL.

The DNA of the CDR3 is TGTGCCAGCAGTCGACAGGTCAGTCAGCCCCAGCATTTT. Amino acids: CASSRQVSQPQHF. The chain has TRBV28 and TRBJ1-5, with D possibly matching TRBD1 (6 bases). V lost 5 bases and J 6 bases, leaving 11 bases between the germline ends. The germline CDR1 and CDR2 sequences are MDHEN and SYDVKM. The CDR3 consists of 13 residues.

This clone has just a few counts. The J gene is TRBJ1-2, the V gene TRBV10-3; possibly TRBD1 for D (5 bases). Looked up from germline, CDR1 is ENHRY and CDR2 is SYGVKD. The CDR3 is made up of 14 amino acids. Deletions cut 3 bases from V and 4 bases from J, with 12 bases between. The CDR3 DNA reads as TGTGCCATCAGTGACCCCGGGGGAGGCTATGGCTACACCTTC. Its protein is CAISDPGGGYGYTF.

J is TRBJ1-1 and V is TRBV27; 7 bases are shared with TRBD1. V shed 1 base and J 3 bases; nucleotides not matched to a gene: 8. Germline CDR1 and CDR2: MNHEY and SMNVEV (reference sequence). The CDR3 has 16 residues. The CDR3 sequence: CASSLFEGGGDTEAFF. CDR3 DNA: TGTGCCAGCAGTTTATTCGAAGGGGGCGGGGACACTGAAGCTTTCTTT.

The chain recombines TRBV9 with TRBJ1-3; D may be TRBD1 (6 bases). Germline loops: CDR1 SGDLS, CDR2 YYNGEE. The CDR3 is 16 amino acids. The V end lost 0 bases, the J end lost 1 base, and 11 bases lay between the germline ends. The DNA of the CDR3 is TGTGCCAGCAGCGTAGTTGGGGGCTGGTCTGGAAACACCATATATTTT. This translates into CASSVVGGWSGNTIYF.

The chain combines TRBV6-9 with TRBJ2-7; no clear D. Trimming shortened V by 7 bases and J by 6 bases, and 4 bases separated the two germline ends. Per the germline V gene, CDR1 is MNHGY and CDR2 is SVAAGI. The length of the CDR3 is 9 residues. For the CDR3, the DNA is TGTGCCAGCAAGCCCGAGCAGTACTTC. It translates to CASKPEQYF.